In its sample, the clone carrying this T cell receptor beta chain was seen a few times. This specimen comes from a study of T cell clonotyping in hematopoietic cell transplantation. Germline CDR1 reads SGHNT; CDR2 reads YYREEE (reference sequence). This CDR3 spans 14 amino acids. V gave up 0 bases and J gave up 4 bases, with 10 bases separating them. TCRdb's table, derived via immunoSEQ multiplex PCR, lists solely in-frame clones and lacks some. The sample records 9,900 or so clones, approximately 80% being singletons. V usage is TRBV5-4 and J usage is TRBJ2-5; D is uncertain. Sequences were derived from PBMCs, sampled 30 days after allogeneic stem cell transplant. The sequence came from a female patient in her forties who had an allogeneic stem cell transplant from a related donor, so T cells may come from the graft donor. Some clones in this sample may be carry-over from other donors' samples. CDR3: CASSLGGELETQYF. CDR3 nucleotides: TGTGCCAGCAGCTTGGGAGGTGAGCTAGAGACCCAGTACTTC. Drawing the rest from reference TRBV5-4 and TRBJ2-5, the complete variable domain is ETGVTQSPTHLIKTRGQQVTLRCSSQSGHNTVSWYQQALGQGPQFIFQYYREEENGRGNFPPRFSGLQFPNYSSELNVNALELDDSALYLCASSLGGELETQYFGPGTRLLVL.